This TCR beta chain was profiled in a study of cytomegalovirus exposure and HLA in healthy donors. Across the study: From 150 million to 200 million T cells, an earlier analysis saw 110 million or so unique TCR beta sequences. The study's findings and limits: A later analysis linked a missense DCLRE1C variant to TCR beta V- and J-gene trimming. Relative to the roughly 690-donor mean, N-insertions were reportedly fewer in an Asian-associated ancestry cluster in a later analysis. A previous analysis found most TCR beta V segments productive roughly 87% or roughly 30% of the time.

A word on this clone: Its specificity is not known.

With 60 Vbeta and 13 Jbeta primers, the PCR was carried out. Measured with immunoSEQ multiplex PCR; TCRdb has only the in-frame clones, and not every one. The sample has about 120,000 clones, about 70% seen once; the top ten hold roughly 12%. Germline V gene sequence: CDR1 SEHNR, CDR2 FQNEAQ (reference sequence). The CDR3 consists of 15 residues. The V and J ends lost 5 bases and 6 bases respectively, with 19 bases between them. Material for sequencing was PBMCs. The TCR comes from a woman aged 40 to 50 in good health and CMV-seropositive. The chain employs TRBV7-9 and TRBJ1-2; D is unresolved. The DNA of the CDR3 is TGTGCCAGCAGCGACCCGGGTAGTTGGTCGGATGGCTACACCTTC. Translating gives CASSDPGSWSDGYTF.